This T cell receptor beta chain was identified during a study of control samples from healthy donors and cancer patients. This CDR3 contains 15 residues. J gave up 7 bases and V 1 base, and 6 bases lay outside the gene matches. Germline V gene data show CDR1 as MGHRA and CDR2 as YSYEKL. Repertoires were generated with immunoSEQ multiplex PCR, while TCRdb's copy carries only in-frame clones and drops some. This table holds 150,000 to 200,000 clones, over 85% found once. The sample was blood. The J gene is TRBJ1-5, the V gene TRBV4-1, with TRBD1 matching 8 bases. The TCR comes from a man aged 25 to 40 in good health. The CDR3 DNA reads as TGCGCCAGCAGCCAAGCCCAGGGGGCGCGGCAGCCCCAGCATTTT. Protein sequence: CASSQAQGARQPQHF.